The rows below give T cell receptor beta chains drawn from one sample of a study of tumor and adjacent non-tumor tissue in lung cancer. From the multiplex PCR reads, TCRdb called clonotypes with MiXCR, one entry per CDR3 protein. The sample shows about 90,000 distinct CDR3 sequences, roughly 77% of them seen only once. What was sequenced was distant non-tumor lung tissue. The receptors were gathered from a woman in her fifties or sixties with non-small cell lung cancer. CDR3s include the opening cysteine and the closing phenylalanine or tryptophan. D genes are given only for firm matches. Clone size is shown for a subset of rows, as once, few, many or a class of expanded clone.

d_gene: NA; v_gene: TRBV12-3/TRBV12-4; j_gene: TRBJ2-3; len: 17; abundance: NA; CDR3aa: CASSPATIGMGADTQYF; CDR3nt: TGTGCCAGCAGTCCGGCGACTATCGGGATGGGAGCAGATACGCAGTATTTT
d_gene: NA; v_gene: TRBV6-2/TRBV6-3; j_gene: TRBJ2-1; len: 16; abundance: NA; CDR3aa: CASSSLTGTGFFKQFF; CDR3nt: TGTGCCAGCAGTTCCCTTACCGGGACTGGGTTCTTTAAACAGTTCTTC
d_gene: NA; v_gene: TRBV5-4; j_gene: TRBJ2-1; len: 16; abundance: NA; CDR3aa: CTSSSTSRDRYNEQFF; CDR3nt: TGTACCAGCAGCTCCACCTCCCGAGACCGCTACAATGAGCAATTCTTC
d_gene: NA; v_gene: TRBV20-1; j_gene: TRBJ1-1; len: 12; abundance: NA; CDR3aa: CSVDRGGPEAFF; CDR3nt: TGCAGTGTCGATAGGGGGGGCCCTGAAGCTTTCTTT
d_gene: NA; v_gene: TRBV12-3/TRBV12-4; j_gene: TRBJ2-3; len: 15; abundance: NA; CDR3aa: CASSLRGPSTYTQYF; CDR3nt: TGCGCCAGCAGTTTGCGGGGGCCGAGCACATATACGCAGTATTTT
d_gene: NA; v_gene: TRBV5-1; j_gene: TRBJ2-7; len: 16; abundance: NA; CDR3aa: CASSLQFRESFYEQYF; CDR3nt: TGCGCCAGCAGCTTGCAATTTAGGGAGTCCTTCTACGAGCAGTACTTC
d_gene: TRBD1; v_gene: TRBV29-1; j_gene: TRBJ1-1; len: 13; abundance: NA; CDR3aa: CNGAGTGKIEVFF; CDR3nt: TGCAACGGAGCCGGGACAGGGAAAATTGAAGTTTTCTTT
d_gene: NA; v_gene: TRBV6-5; j_gene: TRBJ1-2; len: 13; abundance: NA; CDR3aa: CASNRQANYGYSF; CDR3nt: TGTGCCAGCAATCGGCAAGCTAACTATGGCTACAGCTTC
d_gene: NA; v_gene: TRBV6-5; j_gene: TRBJ2-5; len: 16; abundance: NA; CDR3aa: CASSRASRGGMETLYF; CDR3nt: TGTGCCAGCAGTAGAGCCTCGCGGGGTGGCATGGAGACCCTGTACTTC
d_gene: NA; v_gene: TRBV6-2/TRBV6-3; j_gene: TRBJ2-5; len: 15; abundance: NA; CDR3aa: CANSRSVALGETQYF; CDR3nt: TGTGCCAACAGCCGCTCCGTAGCGCTAGGGGAGACCCAGTACTTC
d_gene: TRBD2; v_gene: TRBV29-1; j_gene: TRBJ2-1; len: 14; abundance: NA; CDR3aa: CSVRGDSSYHEQFF; CDR3nt: TGCAGCGTTCGGGGGGATAGCTCCTACCATGAGCAGTTCTTC
d_gene: NA; v_gene: TRBV11-1; j_gene: TRBJ2-7; len: 13; abundance: once; CDR3aa: CTNSLAITSEQYF; CDR3nt: TGCACCAACAGCTTAGCGATAACGAGCGAGCAGTACTTC
d_gene: NA; v_gene: TRBV12-3/TRBV12-4; j_gene: TRBJ2-2; len: 14; abundance: once; CDR3aa: CASGLELTLGELFF; CDR3nt: TGTGCCAGCGGTTTGGAACTAACGCTCGGGGAGCTATTTTTT
d_gene: TRBD1; v_gene: TRBV6-6; j_gene: TRBJ2-7; len: 14; abundance: NA; CDR3aa: CASNPPGQGYEQYF; CDR3nt: TGTGCCAGCAACCCACCGGGACAGGGATACGAGCAGTATTTC
d_gene: NA; v_gene: TRBV29-1; j_gene: TRBJ1-2; len: 12; abundance: NA; CDR3aa: CSVPWGFYGYTF; CDR3nt: TGCAGCGTTCCCTGGGGGTTCTATGGCTACACCTTC
d_gene: TRBD2; v_gene: TRBV6-5; j_gene: TRBJ2-7; len: 14; abundance: NA; CDR3aa: CASSYGTSGYELYF; CDR3nt: TGTGCCAGTAGTTACGGGACTAGCGGCTACGAGCTGTACTTC
d_gene: TRBD1; v_gene: TRBV10-3; j_gene: TRBJ1-1; len: 13; abundance: NA; CDR3aa: CAIRDRASPDAFF; CDR3nt: TGTGCCATCCGCGACAGGGCTTCCCCTGATGCTTTCTTT
d_gene: TRBD2; v_gene: TRBV4-1; j_gene: TRBJ2-7; len: 14; abundance: NA; CDR3aa: CASSQQRGGHEQYF; CDR3nt: TGTGCCAGCAGCCAACAACGGGGGGGCCACGAGCAGTACTTC
d_gene: NA; v_gene: TRBV29-1; j_gene: TRBJ2-2; len: 14; abundance: NA; CDR3aa: CSPSGPANTGELFF; CDR3nt: TGCAGCCCATCGGGACCTGCGAACACCGGGGAGCTGTTTTTT
d_gene: TRBD2; v_gene: TRBV5-1; j_gene: TRBJ2-3; len: 16; abundance: NA; CDR3aa: CASSPGLARVLLEQYF; CDR3nt: TGCGCCAGCAGCCCCGGACTAGCGAGAGTACTTTTGGAGCAGTATTTT
d_gene: NA; v_gene: TRBV29-1; j_gene: TRBJ1-2; len: 12; abundance: NA; CDR3aa: CNVEKEKYGYTF; CDR3nt: TGCAACGTTGAAAAGGAAAAGTATGGCTACACCTTC
d_gene: TRBD2; v_gene: TRBV29-1; j_gene: TRBJ2-5; len: 14; abundance: NA; CDR3aa: CGVENGPSGETQYF; CDR3nt: TGCGGCGTTGAAAATGGGCCTAGCGGAGAGACCCAGTACTTC
d_gene: NA; v_gene: TRBV12-3/TRBV12-4; j_gene: TRBJ2-7; len: 15; abundance: NA; CDR3aa: CADSLRGESSYEQYF; CDR3nt: TGTGCCGACAGTTTGAGGGGCGAGAGCTCCTACGAGCAGTACTTC
d_gene: TRBD1; v_gene: TRBV29-1; j_gene: TRBJ1-2; len: 13; abundance: NA; CDR3aa: CSVRDSPLYGYTF; CDR3nt: TGCAGCGTTAGGGACAGCCCACTCTATGGCTATACCTTC
d_gene: NA; v_gene: TRBV5-1; j_gene: TRBJ2-7; len: 14; abundance: NA; CDR3aa: CTSSSALGADEQYF; CDR3nt: TGTACCAGCAGCTCAGCCCTGGGGGCTGACGAGCAGTACTTC
d_gene: TRBD2; v_gene: TRBV6-5; j_gene: TRBJ2-1; len: 16; abundance: NA; CDR3aa: CARSPPASGSSHEQFF; CDR3nt: TGTGCCAGAAGCCCCCCGGCTAGCGGGAGCTCCCATGAGCAGTTCTTC
d_gene: TRBD1; v_gene: TRBV19; j_gene: TRBJ2-7; len: 16; abundance: few; CDR3aa: CASSDLPRDSPYGQYF; CDR3nt: TGTGCCAGTAGCGACCTCCCCCGGGACAGTCCCTACGGGCAGTACTTC
d_gene: NA; v_gene: TRBV4-1; j_gene: TRBJ1-1; len: 15; abundance: NA; CDR3aa: CASSQESGWETEAFF; CDR3nt: TGCGCCAGCAGCCAAGAGTCAGGGTGGGAGACTGAAGCTTTCTTT
d_gene: NA; v_gene: TRBV9; j_gene: TRBJ2-3; len: 14; abundance: NA; CDR3aa: CASSVTDSTDTQYF; CDR3nt: TGTGCCAGCAGCGTAACGGATAGCACAGATACGCAATATTTT
d_gene: NA; v_gene: TRBV6-5; j_gene: TRBJ2-2; len: 14; abundance: few; CDR3aa: CASRTGLQTGELFF; CDR3nt: TGTGCTAGCAGAACAGGGCTCCAGACCGGGGAGCTGTTTTTT
d_gene: NA; v_gene: TRBV4-1; j_gene: TRBJ2-1; len: 15; abundance: NA; CDR3aa: CASILDRGTWDDQFF; CDR3nt: TGCGCCAGTATCCTAGATCGAGGGACTTGGGATGACCAGTTCTTC
d_gene: TRBD1; v_gene: TRBV20-1; j_gene: TRBJ2-3; len: 15; abundance: many; CDR3aa: CSPRRQGVGTDTQYF; CDR3nt: TGCAGTCCCCGTAGACAGGGTGTAGGCACAGATACGCAGTATTTT
d_gene: NA; v_gene: TRBV10-3; j_gene: TRBJ1-1; len: 13; abundance: NA; CDR3aa: CAHKGGLSAEAFF; CDR3nt: TGTGCCCACAAGGGGGGGTTGTCGGCTGAAGCTTTCTTT
d_gene: TRBD1; v_gene: TRBV11-2; j_gene: TRBJ1-1; len: 16; abundance: NA; CDR3aa: CASSLALGQGSTEAFF; CDR3nt: TGTGCCAGCAGTCTGGCCCTCGGACAGGGGAGTACTGAAGCTTTCTTT
d_gene: NA; v_gene: TRBV6-6; j_gene: TRBJ2-3; len: 14; abundance: NA; CDR3aa: CTRTEDSTPDTRYF; CDR3nt: TGTACCAGGACCGAAGACAGTACCCCAGATACGCGGTATTTT